This paragraph covers one T cell receptor (beta chain) sequence. Its specificity is not known. The data stem from a study of T cell repertoires in cytomegalovirus infection. In the study overall: A matching HLA type, together with CMV infection, was signaled by public TCR beta signatures.

TCRdb reanalysed the reads using MiXCR and keeps one entry per CDR3 protein. The sample consists of approximately 600,000 distinct CDR3 sequences, 40% of them appearing once. Study findings and constraints: Adding up the frequency of public TCR beta families identified people who carried CMV plus the relevant HLA.

The germline V gene has CDR1 MNHEY and CDR2 SVGEGT. This CDR3 comprises 14 residues. V was trimmed by 1 base and J by 2 bases, leaving 9 bases between them. This TCR came from a human donor in good health (CMV status not recorded). Some clones in this sample may be carry-over from other donors' samples. The chain has TRBV6-2 or TRBV6-3 and TRBJ2-7; D unresolved. This sample comprised cultured PBMCs, obtained from culture after CMV antigen stimulation. DNA of the CDR3: TGTGCCAGCAGTTACTTCGGAAGGACCTACGAGCAGTACTTC. Encoded protein: CASSYFGRTYEQYF.